This T cell receptor (beta chain) was captured in a study of blood T cell repertoires in COVID-19. Turning to the study itself: Samples of COVID-19 (acute and convalescent) were obtained from the United States, Italy and Spain.

Researchers sorted participants into cohorts using their self-reported clinical history. In the original processing: Counts of nucleated cells, estimated from reference gene primer amplification, were obtained. The protocol was immunoSEQ multiplex PCR, while the TCRdb copy is restricted to in-frame clones and leaves out a portion. V and J calls plus clone size are reproduced from that table; the DNA served to infer D and trimming. The sample lists 150,000 to 200,000 clones, around nine tenths occurring once. This sequence was found in a woman aged 18-29 years who had recovered from COVID-19. The sequenced material came from PBMCs or T cells enriched from blood (not recorded which).

The CDR3 DNA follows: TGTGCCAGCAGCCAGACGGGACTAGCGGGAGGAATCCCAGATACGCAGTATTTT. Residues: CASSQTGLAGGIPDTQYF. This chain uses TRBV3-1 (or the pseudogene TRBV3-2) with TRBJ2-3, with 15 bases matching TRBD2. Germline V lookup: CDR1 LGHDT, CDR2 YNNKEL (reference sequence). CDR3 length: 18 residues. After removal of 3 bases from V and 4 bases from J, the junction contained 8 bases not matched to a gene.